This TCR beta chain was documented in a study of cytomegalovirus exposure and HLA in healthy donors. Study-wide background: Genotyping showed roughly 86% of 300 to 450 donors falling in the Caucasian-associated ancestry cluster. Study results and caveats: TCR beta sequences reportedly predicted most subjects' HLA-A and HLA-B alleles accurately. Later genetic work tied a missense DCLRE1C variant to beta-chain V and J trimming.

The CDR3 runs 15 residues. Per germline, CDR1 MNHEY and CDR2 SMNVEV (reference sequence). J gave up 8 bases and V 8 bases, and 6 bases lay outside the gene matches. Use of 60 Vbeta and 13 Jbeta primers characterized the PCR. Original processing methods: Unique TCR beta chains totaled roughly 81 million in a later count, with some 10 million of them shared. Profiling relied on immunoSEQ multiplex PCR, and the TCRdb table lists in-frame clones only, not all of them. V and J calls and clone size come straight from that table; D and trimming were deduced from the DNA. This sample has under 200,000 clones, with 80% to 85% found just once. A word on this clone: The antigen is not known.

The chain recombines TRBV27 with TRBJ2-1, with 16 bases that match TRBD2. The specimen was PBMCs. The receptor was derived from a woman between 18 and 30 years old in good health and CMV-seronegative. The CDR3 loop is CASAGLAGGIDEQFF. CDR3 DNA sequence: TGTGCCAGCGCGGGACTAGCGGGGGGGATCGATGAGCAGTTCTTC.